This T cell receptor beta chain was sequenced in a study of shared clonotypes between healthy human individuals. Original analysis: There were no quality scores in the junction-only immunoSEQ sequences, so filtering differed. TCRdb's copy holds only in-frame clones and misses some; the assay was immunoSEQ multiplex PCR. That table supplies the V and J calls and clone size; D and trimming were determined from the DNA. The sample includes a few million clones, just over 90% of them seen just once. V gave up 1 base and J gave up 6 bases, with 16 bases separating them. Germline CDR1 MRHNA, CDR2 SNTAGT. The CDR3 loop spans 16 amino acids.

The specimen sequenced was naive CD4+ T cells sorted from blood. As to subset: CD45RA+ positively selected. The genes are TRBV6-4 and TRBJ2-1; possible D gene TRBD2, 6 bases. The clonotype comes from a man aged 18 to 29 in good health. CDR3 coding DNA: TGTGCCAGCAGTGACTTCCCGGAGGGAGTGGGCAATGAGCAGTTCTTC. This translates into CASSDFPEGVGNEQFF.